This T cell receptor (beta chain) was obtained from a study of T cells in Graves' hyperthyroidism and ophthalmopathy. There are a few counts of this clonotype. The germline gives CDR1 SGDLS, CDR2 YYNGEE. The V gene lost 3 bases and the J gene lost 1 base, with 7 bases spanning the gap. The CDR3 is 14 amino acids. The source material, RNA transcripts, was used to amplify TCR beta CDR3 regions. The study used the HTBI primer set for a first-round RT-PCR of the TCR CDR3. TCRdb processed the multiplex PCR reads anew with MiXCR; each CDR3 protein has one entry. This sample has about 290,000 distinct CDR3 sequences, with about 14% found just once.

The origin of this receptor is a woman in her 30s with Graves' hyperthyroidism that later progressed to Graves' ophthalmopathy. The sequenced material came from blood. V gene TRBV9 combines with J gene TRBJ2-2; no firm D call. CDR3 protein: CASSEWKNTGELFF. Here the CDR3 DNA reads TGTGCCAGCAGCGAGTGGAAGAACACCGGGGAGCTGTTTTTT.